Each of the 27 T cell receptor beta chains below was sequenced from the same sample in a study of T-cell reconstitution after alpha-beta-depleted transplantation in children (dated by TCRdb to the mid-2010s). Libraries were made using PCR. Instrument on record: Illumina HiSeq 2500. TCR libraries were prepared with molecular barcoding, using unique molecular identifiers to normalize TCRbeta repertoire quantification. Through fastp at Q25 and MiXCR, TCRdb rebuilt clones from the public reads, retaining in-frame beta chains. Rows matching on CDR3 protein sequence are summarized as one entry with the most common DNA and genes. A total of 440,000 or so distinct CDR3 sequences appear in this sample, roughly 44% of them only once. Together, the top ten hold 27% of the sample. Interpreted using the paper, the treatment or condition label stands for: allogeneic hematopoietic cell transplantation with graft depleted of TCRalphabeta T cells and CD19 B cells.

The sample here was PBMCs, taken before TCRalphabeta/CD19-depleted stem cell transplant. Receptors originate from a girl aged 2-10 years with aplastic anemia, due to receive a stem cell transplant.

V and J are TRBV5-5 and TRBJ2-5; 9 nucleotides align to TRBD1. The V gene end was trimmed by 2 bases and the J gene end by 1 base; junction bases not matched to a gene: 6. Germline V gene lookup returns CDR1 SGHKS and CDR2 YYEKEE (reference sequence). This CDR3 contains 16 residues. The CDR3 region is CASSLALQGAQETQYF. The CDR3 DNA sequence: TGTGCCAGCAGCTTAGCCCTACAGGGGGCCCAAGAGACCCAGTACTTC.

V and J are TRBV5-6 and TRBJ2-7; the D gene could be TRBD1 or TRBD2 (5 bases each). V lost 6 bases, J lost 2 bases, and 18 bases lay in between. The length of the CDR3 is 15 residues. CDR1 is SGHDT and CDR2 is YYEEEE in the germline V gene. CDR3 DNA: TGTGCCAGCAATCTGGGGTGGGACGGCACCTACGAGCAGTACTTC. Translating gives CASNLGWDGTYEQYF.

The chain links TRBV25-1 to TRBJ1-6; TRBD1 matches 8 bases. J gave up 6 bases and V 4 bases, and 2 bases lay outside the gene matches. CDR1 is MGHDK and CDR2 is SYGVNS in the germline V gene. CDR3 size: 14 residues. In DNA, the CDR3 is TGTGCCAGCAGTGCGGGACAGGTTAATTCACCCCTCCACTTT. Residues: CASSAGQVNSPLHF. The full variable domain, with the rest looked up from reference TRBV25-1 and TRBJ1-6, is EADIYQTPRYLVIGTGKKITLECSQTMGHDKMYWYQQDPGMELHLIHYSYGVNSTEKGDLSSESTVSRIRTEHFPLTLESARPSHTSQYLCASSAGQVNSPLHFGNGTRLTVT.

The V gene is TRBV10-3, the J gene TRBJ2-2; 8 bases agree with TRBD2. Germline loops: CDR1 ENHRY, CDR2 SYGVKD. V trimming: 0 bases; J trimming: 0 bases; junction bases outside the gene matches: 6. CDR3 length: 18 residues. CDR3 in amino acids: CAISESELAVANTGELFF. The CDR3 DNA sequence: TGTGCCATCAGTGAGTCGGAACTAGCGGTGGCGAACACCGGGGAGCTGTTTTTT.

The chain links TRBV28 to TRBJ1-2; D not certain. CDR1 is MDHEN, CDR2 SYDVKM, per germline. The CDR3 runs to 13 residues. Trimming cost V 1 base and J 4 bases, with 7 bases left between them. The CDR3 DNA reads TGTGCCAGCAGTTTATACAGATCCTATGGCTACACCTTC. This encodes CASSLYRSYGYTF.

J is TRBJ2-3 and V is TRBV24-1; TRBD2 matches 7 bases. This CDR3 spans 15 amino acids. In germline, CDR1 is KGHDR, CDR2 SFDVKD. The J segment lost 5 bases and the V segment lost 5 bases, leaving 9 bases of the junction unmatched. CDR3 residues: CATSGAGEIGDTQYF. CDR3 coding DNA: TGTGCCACCAGTGGTGCGGGAGAGATTGGAGATACGCAGTATTTT.

The chain couples TRBV19 to TRBJ2-7; D gene unclear. V lost 4 bases, J lost 0 bases, and 10 bases lay in between. Germline loops: CDR1 LNHDA, CDR2 SQIVND (reference sequence). The CDR3 covers 14 residues. CDR3 sequence reads: CASSSGVFSYEQYF. The CDR3 DNA follows: TGTGCCAGTAGTAGCGGTGTCTTCTCCTACGAGCAGTACTTC. The variable domain in full, completed from reference TRBV19 and TRBJ2-7, reads DGGITQSPKYLFRKEGQNVTLSCEQNLNHDAMYWYRQDPGQGLRLIYYSQIVNDFQKGDIAEGYSVSREKKESFPLTVTSAQKNPTAFYLCASSSGVFSYEQYFGPGTRLTVT.

This clonotype was counted at least ten times. The rearrangement links TRBV7-9 to TRBJ2-3, with unresolved D. V lost 1 base to trimming and J lost 0 bases, with 5 bases between them. The CDR3 consists of 14 residues. CDR1 is SEHNR and CDR2 is FQNEAQ in the germline V gene (reference sequence). The CDR3 spells CASSLVGSTDTQYF. CDR3 in DNA: TGTGCCAGCAGCTTAGTGGGGAGCACAGATACGCAGTATTTT.

V is TRBV30 and J is TRBJ1-1; D unresolved. Germline V CDR1 and CDR2: GTSNPN, SVGIG (reference sequence). The V gene lost 1 base and the J gene lost 4 bases, with 16 bases spanning the gap. The CDR3 loop spans 15 amino acids. Here the CDR3 DNA reads TGTGCCTGGAGTGAATGGGAAGGTTTCGGCACTGAAGCTTTCTTT. It is translated as CAWSEWEGFGTEAFF.

The chain employs TRBV18 and TRBJ2-7; possible D gene TRBD1, 5 bases. Germline V CDR1 and CDR2: KGHSH, LQKENI. The CDR3 has 13 residues. Trimming removed 6 bases from V and 5 bases from J, with 14 bases in between. The CDR3 protein is CASSQTDSHEQYF. CDR3 DNA: TGTGCCAGCTCGCAGACCGACAGTCACGAGCAGTACTTC.

With regard to this clonotype: A much larger clonotype is one base distant, so this may be a read error. The genes are TRBV5-1 and TRBJ2-5; 11 bases align to TRBD1. CDR1 and CDR2 (germline): SGHRS, YFSETQ. The CDR3 contains 14 residues. Written as DNA, the CDR3 is TGCGCCAGCAGCCCGGACAGGGGGCGAGAGACCCGGTACTTC. Amino acids: CASSPDRGRETRYF.

This clonotype has at least ten counts. V gene TRBV7-2 combines with J gene TRBJ2-7; D is ambiguous. This CDR3 is 13 amino acids long. V shed 2 bases and J shed 3 bases, with 8 bases lying between them. Germline-derived CDR1 and CDR2 are SGHTA and FQGNSA. The DNA for the CDR3 is TGTGCCAGCAGCTTAAATGATGGCTACGAGCAGTACTTC. This codes for CASSLNDGYEQYF.

The V call is TRBV20-1, the J call TRBJ2-1; no reliable D call. V was clipped by 5 bases and J by 7 bases, with 18 bases between them. This CDR3 contains 14 residues. Germline V gene sequence: CDR1 DFQATT, CDR2 SNEGSKA (reference sequence). The CDR3 DNA reads TGCAGTGCTCCCCTGGACCGCATGACTAATGAGCAGTTCTTC. This encodes CSAPLDRMTNEQFF.

This sequence joins TRBV20-1 and TRBJ2-3; no firm D call. V lost 2 bases, J lost 3 bases, and 9 bases lay in between. This CDR3 spans 13 amino acids. Germline assignment: CDR1 DFQATT and CDR2 SNEGSKA (reference sequence). The CDR3 DNA sequence: TGCAGTGCTAGACCCGATATAACAGATACGCAGTATTTT. This gives the protein CSARPDITDTQYF.

The chain carries TRBV20-1 and TRBJ2-5, with 12 bases aligning to TRBD2. The J segment lost 4 bases and the V segment lost 5 bases, leaving 5 bases of the junction unmatched. Germline-derived CDR1 and CDR2 are DFQATT and SNEGSKA (reference sequence). This CDR3 is 14 amino acids long. CDR3: CSASGLAGLETQYF. The CDR3 nucleotides read TGCAGTGCTTCAGGACTAGCGGGATTAGAGACCCAGTACTTC.

The V call is TRBV20-1, the J call TRBJ2-7; 8 positions match TRBD1. This CDR3 has 14 residues. After removal of 2 bases from V and 3 bases from J, the junction contained 6 bases not matched to a gene. CDR1 DFQATT and CDR2 SNEGSKA come from the germline V gene (reference sequence). The CDR3 DNA reads TGCAGTGCTAGACAAGGACAGGGTAGCTACGAGCAGTACTTC. The encoded protein is CSARQGQGSYEQYF.

This clonotype was detected ten times or more. The rearrangement uses TRBV6-2 or TRBV6-3 and TRBJ2-1, with TRBD2 matching 13 bases. This CDR3 comprises 15 residues. Germline V gene lookup returns CDR1 MNHEY and CDR2 SVGEGT. The J segment lost 9 bases and the V segment lost 1 base, leaving 3 bases of the junction unmatched. CDR3 amino acids: CASSYLGLAGVEQFF. The CDR3 bases are TGTGCCAGCAGTTACTTAGGACTAGCGGGAGTTGAGCAGTTCTTC.

The chain carries TRBV10-1 and TRBJ2-6; no clear D gene. V was pared by 4 bases and J by 2 bases, with 9 bases between. The CDR3 is made up of 15 amino acids. The germline gives CDR1 WNHNN, CDR2 SYGVQD (reference sequence). CDR3 bases: TGCGCCAGCAGTGCTGGAACTGCTGGGGCCAACGTCCTGACTTTC. It translates to CASSAGTAGANVLTF.

The V gene is TRBV12-3 or TRBV12-4, the J gene TRBJ1-2; a weak D match, TRBD1 (6 bases). This CDR3 is 13 amino acids long. Trimming left V 7 bases short and J 3 bases short, with 12 bases between. The CDR3, as DNA: TGTGCCAGCAACATGGACAGACACTATGGCTACACCTTC. This gives the protein CASNMDRHYGYTF.

This clonotype was detected only once. The chain links TRBV2 to TRBJ2-4; D remains unclear. V lost 0 bases, J lost 1 base, and 13 bases lay in between. This CDR3 is 17 amino acids long. Germline CDR1 SNHLY, CDR2 FYNNEI. In DNA, the CDR3 is TGTGCCAGCAGTGAAGCGTTAACAGACATGGCCAAAAACATTCAGTACTTC. Its translation is CASSEALTDMAKNIQYF.

This clonotype turned up a few times. The chain combines TRBV5-1 with TRBJ2-2; tentatively, D is TRBD1 or TRBD2 (5 bases each). CDR3 size: 14 residues. Trimming left V 6 bases short and J 6 bases short, with 15 bases between. Germline CDR1 is SGHRS and CDR2 is YFSETQ. CDR3 amino acids: CASTTYEGPGELFF. Written as DNA, the CDR3 is TGCGCCAGCACCACCTACGAGGGGCCCGGGGAGCTGTTTTTT.

The genes are TRBV5-1 and TRBJ2-6; D gene ambiguous. CDR1 is SGHRS, CDR2 YFSETQ, per germline. This CDR3 contains 14 residues. V gave up 6 bases and J gave up 0 bases, with 7 bases separating them. The CDR3 loop reads CASNGDSGANVLTF. The CDR3 DNA is TGCGCCAGCAATGGAGACTCTGGGGCCAACGTCCTGACTTTC.

This clonotype was detected a few times. The V call is TRBV5-1, the J call TRBJ2-7; 8 bases map to TRBD2. Germline trimming cut 2 bases from V and 5 bases from J; bases unmatched to any gene: 9. The CDR3 totals 15 residues. Germline assignment: CDR1 SGHRS and CDR2 YFSETQ. The CDR3 region has the DNA TGCGCCAGCAGCTTAGATCCGGGACTAGGTAACGAGCAGTACTTC. It translates to CASSLDPGLGNEQYF.

The rearrangement uses TRBV20-1 and TRBJ2-5; the match to TRBD1 covers 10 bases. The CDR3 runs 17 residues. Trimming cost V 1 base and J 2 bases; bases outside gene matches: 10. The germline CDR1 and CDR2 sequences are DFQATT and SNEGSKA (reference sequence). The CDR3 here is CSARGGARQGAQETQYF. CDR3 sequence (DNA): TGCAGTGCTAGAGGTGGGGCACGACAGGGGGCTCAAGAGACCCAGTACTTC.

This clonotype has more than one count but fewer than ten. The chain combines TRBV6-1 with TRBJ2-5, with TRBD2 matching over 7 bases. The CDR3 totals 15 residues. Germline CDR1 is MNHNS and CDR2 is SASEGT. The V gene end was trimmed by 4 bases and the J gene end by 0 bases; junction bases not matched to a gene: 5. This CDR3 is CASSAMRGNQETQYF. The CDR3 DNA reads TGTGCCAGCAGTGCAATGCGGGGGAACCAAGAGACCCAGTACTTC.

J is TRBJ2-1 and V is TRBV5-5; TRBD2 agrees at 8 bases. The CDR3 is made up of 15 amino acids. Germline V lookup: CDR1 SGHKS, CDR2 YYEKEE (reference sequence). V shed 1 base and J 5 bases; nucleotides not matched to a gene: 5. This CDR3 reads CASSLNPAGDNEQFF. The DNA for the CDR3 is TGTGCCAGCAGCTTGAACCCAGCGGGGGACAATGAGCAGTTCTTC.

The chain links TRBV7-8 to TRBJ2-6, with D hard to call. This CDR3 spans 17 amino acids. V was clipped by 6 bases and J by 0 bases, with 15 bases between them. CDR1 and CDR2 (germline): SGHVS, FQNEAQ. CDR3 sequence (DNA): TGTGCCAGCAGTTCAAATATAGGGCGCTCTGGGGCCAACGTCCTGACTTTC. It is translated as CASSSNIGRSGANVLTF.